This T cell receptor (beta chain) was obtained from a study of blood T cell repertoires in COVID-19. Study context: Samples taken during acute and convalescent COVID-19 were collected in the United States, Italy and Spain. From T cells, B-cell-depleted T cells, or PBMCs came the material, which was cDNA or gDNA.

TCRdb keeps only in-frame clones here, not all; method: immunoSEQ multiplex PCR. The sample lists approximately 350,000 clones; about 90% were seen once. CDR1 is MRHNA, CDR2 SNTAGT, per germline. V shed 8 bases and J 4 bases; nucleotides not matched to a gene: 10. The CDR3 is 15 amino acids. This TCR was recovered from a woman younger than 30 who had recovered from COVID-19. V is TRBV6-4 and J is TRBJ2-3, with 9 bases fitting TRBD1. The sample comprised peripheral blood. The chain's CDR3 is CASSKGTGFADTQYF. The CDR3 DNA reads TGTGCCAGCTCAAAGGGGACAGGGTTCGCAGATACGCAGTATTTT.